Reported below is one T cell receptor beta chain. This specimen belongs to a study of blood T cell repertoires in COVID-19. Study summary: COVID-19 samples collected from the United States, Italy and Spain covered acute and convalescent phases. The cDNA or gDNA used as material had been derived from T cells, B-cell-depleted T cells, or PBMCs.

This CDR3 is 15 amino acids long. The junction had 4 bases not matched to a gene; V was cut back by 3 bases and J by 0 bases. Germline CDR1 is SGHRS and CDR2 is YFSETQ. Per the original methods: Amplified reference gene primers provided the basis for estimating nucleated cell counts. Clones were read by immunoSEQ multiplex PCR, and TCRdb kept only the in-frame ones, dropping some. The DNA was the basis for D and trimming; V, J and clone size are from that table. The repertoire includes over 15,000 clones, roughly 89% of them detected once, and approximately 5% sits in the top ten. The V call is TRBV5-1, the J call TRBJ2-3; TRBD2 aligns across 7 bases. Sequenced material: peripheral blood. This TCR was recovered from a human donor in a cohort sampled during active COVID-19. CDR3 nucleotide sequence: TGCGCCAGCAGCTCTCTAGCGGCTAGCACAGATACGCAGTATTTT. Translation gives CASSSLAASTDTQYF.